This entry lists 23 T cell receptor beta chains sequenced from one sample in a study of blood T cell repertoires in COVID-19. Sequencing was performed with immunoSEQ multiplex PCR; in TCRdb, only in-frame clones are kept and a portion is missing. This sample has 150,000 to 200,000 clones, with around nine tenths found just once. The sample was peripheral blood. These receptors all stem from a human donor in a cohort sampled during active COVID-19.

The rearrangement links TRBV27 to TRBJ2-7, with TRBD2 matching 11 bases. V lost 6 bases to trimming and J lost 2 bases; unmatched junction nucleotides: 6. The CDR3 is 15 amino acids. Germline V gene sequence: CDR1 MNHEY, CDR2 SMNVEV (reference sequence). The CDR3 sequence is CASRPSGRPPYEQYF. Here the CDR3 DNA reads TGTGCCAGCAGGCCTAGCGGGAGGCCCCCCTACGAGCAGTACTTC.

This clone was counted a few times. The chain is built from TRBV12-3 or TRBV12-4 and TRBJ1-2, with D unresolved. The V and J ends lost 2 bases and 9 bases respectively, with 13 bases between them. The CDR3 has 13 residues. The CDR3: CASSLLAVERYTF. The CDR3 DNA reads as TGTGCCAGCAGTTTATTAGCTGTGGAGCGCTACACCTTC.

The chain carries TRBV20-1 and TRBJ1-5; no definite D call. V gave up 5 bases and J gave up 9 bases, with 11 bases separating them. This CDR3 comprises 11 residues. CDR1 is DFQATT and CDR2 is SNEGSKA in the germline V gene (reference sequence). The CDR3 loop is CSARGYGPQHF. The CDR3 nucleotides read TGCAGTGCTCGGGGTTATGGGCCCCAGCATTTT.

V gene TRBV6-5 combines with J gene TRBJ1-3, with D possibly being TRBD1 (5 bases). CDR1 is MNHEY, CDR2 SVGAGI, per germline. Trimming took 0 bases from V and 0 from J, leaving 9 bases between them. The CDR3 runs to 16 residues. The CDR3 reads CASSYSLGLSGNTIYF. The CDR3 nucleotides are TGTGCCAGCAGTTACTCCTTGGGACTCTCTGGAAACACCATATATTTT.

Comments on this clone: The same CDR3 can be traced to other DNA sequences in this sample. This chain links TRBV6-5 with TRBJ2-7; D gene ambiguous. The CDR3 is 13 amino acids. Trimming took 2 bases from V and 3 from J, leaving 8 bases between them. Germline CDR1 is MNHEY and CDR2 is SVGAGI. The CDR3: CASSYGRDYEQYF. The DNA of the CDR3 is TGTGCCAGCAGTTACGGGCGAGACTACGAGCAGTACTTC.

This clone was seen once. This rearrangement joins TRBV24-1 to TRBJ2-5; unclear D gene. Trimming took off 3 bases at V and 3 bases at J, with 13 bases between the two ends. Per the germline V gene, CDR1 is KGHDR and CDR2 is SFDVKD. The CDR3 runs 15 residues. The DNA for the CDR3 is TGTGCCACCAGTGATGTCTCCGGGTCAAAAGAGACCCAGTACTTC. Translation gives CATSDVSGSKETQYF.

This chain joins TRBV7-2 and TRBJ2-1, with 8 bases that match TRBD2. The trim removed 5 bases at V and 5 bases at J, leaving 8 bases unmatched. The CDR3 has 15 amino acids. Per the germline V gene, CDR1 is SGHTA and CDR2 is FQGNSA. The CDR3 DNA reads TGTGCCAGCAGCCCCTTAAGCGGGAGCAACAATGAGCAGTTCTTC. Translating gives CASSPLSGSNNEQFF.

The chain joins TRBV30 to TRBJ1-5, with a weak D call TRBD1 (6 bases). The CDR3 runs 16 residues. The germline gives CDR1 GTSNPN, CDR2 SVGIG (reference sequence). V was cut by 7 bases and J by 0 bases, with 19 bases left in between. The CDR3 loop is CASERTVSLSNQPQHF. The CDR3 DNA is TGTGCCTCGGAGAGGACAGTATCGCTTAGCAATCAGCCCCAGCATTTT.

This sequence joins TRBV27 and TRBJ1-1, with 7 bases matching TRBD1. The germline V gene has CDR1 MNHEY and CDR2 SMNVEV (reference sequence). There are 15 residues in the CDR3. V shed 8 bases, J shed 7 bases, and the junction held 16 bases outside the gene matches. The CDR3 DNA reads TGTGCCAGCCATGACCGTCAGAGGGGGCAGAATGAAGCTTTCTTT. It specifies CASHDRQRGQNEAFF.

This clone was counted a few times. The chain carries TRBV7-2 and TRBJ1-6, with D perhaps matching TRBD1 (6 bases). Looked up from germline, CDR1 is SGHTA and CDR2 is FQGNSA. The V gene lost 4 bases and the J gene lost 8 bases, with 12 bases spanning the gap. This CDR3 spans 14 amino acids. CDR3 in amino acids: CASSYRDGDSPLHF. The CDR3 DNA reads TGTGCCAGCAGCTACAGGGACGGGGATTCACCCCTCCACTTT.

Written as DNA, the CDR3 is TGTGCCAGCTCACCAACGGGACTCTCTGGAAACACCATATATTTT. This gives the protein CASSPTGLSGNTIYF. This chain uses TRBV18 with TRBJ1-3; weak D call: TRBD1 (5 bases). The V gene lost 2 bases and the J gene lost 0 bases, with 8 bases spanning the gap. Germline CDR1 and CDR2: KGHSH and LQKENI. The CDR3 loop spans 15 amino acids.

The CDR3 is CASSKRGFNYGYTF. The CDR3 DNA sequence: TGTGCCAGCAGCAAAAGGGGTTTTAACTATGGCTACACCTTC. The rearrangement joins TRBV21-1 to TRBJ1-2; TRBD1 is the table's D call, not checked against the DNA. TRBV21-1 is assigned pseudogene status. The CDR3 length is 14 residues.

The chain carries TRBV5-1 and TRBJ2-2; 13 bases map to TRBD2. Trimming removed 2 bases from V and 3 bases from J; junction bases left unmatched: 7. CDR1 SGHRS and CDR2 YFSETQ come from the germline V gene. There are 18 residues in the CDR3. The CDR3 bases are TGCGCCAGCAGCTTTTCTCCGGGACTAGCGGGATACACCGGGGAGCTGTTTTTT. This gives the protein CASSFSPGLAGYTGELFF.

The chain combines TRBV30 with TRBJ2-7; TRBD1 aligns across 7 bases. The germline CDR1 and CDR2 sequences are GTSNPN and SVGIG (reference sequence). The CDR3 runs to 15 residues. Losses at the gene ends were 3 bases for V and 2 bases for J; bases not matched to a gene: 10. CDR3 sequence: CAWRGPGTVAYEQYF. The CDR3 region has the DNA TGTGCCTGGAGGGGGCCCGGGACAGTGGCCTACGAGCAGTACTTC.

V usage is TRBV19 and J usage is TRBJ1-6; 10 nucleotides line up with TRBD1. Germline CDR1 reads LNHDA; CDR2 reads SQIVND (reference sequence). The CDR3 extends over 17 amino acids. The V gene end was trimmed by 3 bases and the J gene end by 8 bases; junction bases not matched to a gene: 10. The CDR3 DNA reads TGTGCCAGTAGTATCGGATGGACAGGGGGTACGGATTCACCCCTCCACTTT. Amino acid sequence: CASSIGWTGGTDSPLHF.

The chain has TRBV4-2 and TRBJ2-3; perhaps TRBD2 as D (7 bases). The CDR3 is 16 amino acids. Deletions cut 1 base from V and 6 bases from J, with 17 bases between. Germline values: CDR1 LGHNA, CDR2 YNFKEQ. For the CDR3, the DNA is TGTGCCAGCAGCCAAGTTGGTGGGGGGGCCCGGGATACGCAGTATTTT. Its protein product is CASSQVGGGARDTQYF.

This chain uses TRBV6-5 with TRBJ1-5; D is uncertain. The germline CDR1 and CDR2 sequences are MNHEY and SVGAGI. This CDR3 is built from 14 residues. With 6 bases removed from V and 0 bases from J, the gap between germline ends came to 9 bases. CDR3 DNA: TGTGCCAGCAGCGGGAAGTCTAGCAATCAGCCCCAGCATTTT. This encodes CASSGKSSNQPQHF.

This chain links TRBV18 with TRBJ1-1; 8 bases line up with TRBD1. V shed 3 bases and J 6 bases; nucleotides not matched to a gene: 6. CDR1 and CDR2 from the germline V gene are KGHSH and LQKENI. This CDR3 contains 14 residues. The CDR3, as DNA: TGTGCCAGCTCACCGGACAGGGAATCCTCTGAAGCTTTCTTT. Encoded protein: CASSPDRESSEAFF.

This clone was seen more than once but under ten times. This rearrangement joins TRBV19 to TRBJ2-7; D is possibly TRBD1 (5 bases). Germline V lookup: CDR1 LNHDA, CDR2 SQIVND (reference sequence). The CDR3 covers 13 residues. V gave up 6 bases and J gave up 3 bases, with 12 bases separating them. CDR3 DNA sequence: TGTGCCAGTAGCAGCAACAGGAACTACGAGCAGTACTTC. Its translation is CASSSNRNYEQYF.

The J gene is TRBJ2-2, the V gene TRBV5-1; 9 bases line up with TRBD1. The CDR3 is 15 amino acids. The germline V gene has CDR1 SGHRS and CDR2 YFSETQ. The trim removed 1 base at V and 6 bases at J, leaving 4 bases unmatched. The CDR3 sequence is CASSLPGQGSGELFF. In DNA form, the CDR3 reads TGCGCCAGCAGCTTGCCGGGACAGGGATCCGGGGAGCTGTTTTTT.

V gene TRBV28 combines with J gene TRBJ1-5; TRBD1 might be the D (6 bases). V lost 7 bases, J lost 3 bases, and 16 bases lay in between. The CDR3 covers 15 residues. Germline lookup yields CDR1 MDHEN and CDR2 SYDVKM. CDR3 in amino acids: CASNWEGVFNQPQHF. CDR3 DNA sequence: TGTGCCAGCAACTGGGAGGGGGTTTTCAATCAGCCCCAGCATTTT.

This clone was picked up a small number of times. The rearrangement links TRBV5-1 to TRBJ2-3, with 7 positions matching TRBD2. This CDR3 region has 15 residues. V was clipped by 4 bases and J by 6 bases; unmatched bases: 11. The germline CDR1 and CDR2 sequences are SGHRS and YFSETQ. The CDR3 reads CASSAGEGYQDTQYF. The CDR3 coding sequence is TGCGCCAGCAGCGCGGGGGAAGGCTACCAGGATACGCAGTATTTT.

This clone was observed a single time. The J gene is TRBJ2-7, the V gene TRBV5-1; 10 bases are shared with TRBD1. The CDR3 has 15 amino acids. Germline V lookup: CDR1 SGHRS, CDR2 YFSETQ. V trimming: 3 bases; J trimming: 0 bases; junction bases outside the gene matches: 3. CDR3 coding DNA: TGCGCCAGCAGCTCCCGGACAGGGGGCTCCTACGAGCAGTACTTC. It encodes CASSSRTGGSYEQYF.